This TCR beta chain was observed in a study of blood T cells in healthy people across ages. With a J-beta primer mix and a sample-barcoded 5' primer, a second PCR ran about 7 to 12 cycles. From the 5' RACE reads, TCRdb called clonotypes with MiXCR, one entry per CDR3 protein. The table has roughly 680,000 distinct CDR3 sequences, around 48% seen once. V was clipped by 7 bases and J by 5 bases; unmatched bases: 7. Germline loops: CDR1 DFQATT, CDR2 SNEGSKA (reference sequence). The CDR3 loop spans 13 amino acids. This rearrangement joins TRBV20-1 to TRBJ2-1; 8 nucleotides agree with TRBD1. The receptor was isolated from a woman aged 55-70 years in good health. Sequencing was performed on blood. CDR3 sequence: CSGTGSADNEQFF. CDR3 sequence (DNA): TGCAGTGGGACAGGGAGCGCGGACAATGAGCAGTTCTTC.